This T cell receptor beta chain emerged from a study of response to subunit inactivated influenza vaccine (dated by TCRdb to between 2018 and 2020). The study in broad terms: The study used deep quantitative T cell receptor repertoire profiling to track responses to a trivalent subunit inactivated influenza vaccine. General findings and caveats noted by the study authors: The authors proposed that each seasonal influenza vaccination may bring in only a limited number of new T cells.

Preparation of the library involved RT-PCR. The sequencer listed for this sample is Illumina HiSeq 2500. The public reads were quality trimmed at Q25 with fastp and then assembled into clones with MiXCR by TCRdb, keeping productive beta chains. A single entry per CDR3 protein holds the most common genes and DNA from its merged rows. The sample includes 530,000 or so distinct CDR3 sequences, with 14% observed a single time. The ten biggest clones cover roughly 11% of the sample. Turning to this clonotype: The antigen it recognizes is unknown. No clone much larger than this one lies a single base away; base qualities are absent.

This receptor was identified in a man aged 50 to 59 who received an inactivated influenza vaccine. Donor details come from another sample of the same person, matched by shared clones. The source material was PBMCs from blood, sampled roughly 13 days after vaccination.

The DNA is TGTGCCAGCAGTATAGCGGGAGCCGGGGAGCTGTTTTTT. It encodes CASSIAGAGELFF. The V and J segments used are TRBV28 and TRBJ2-2; TRBD2 fits 9 bases in the junction. Trimming removed 5 bases from V and 6 bases from J; the gene matches leave 1 base unexplained. The CDR3 goes from the cysteine to the phenylalanine over 13 residues. Only CDR3 DNA remains: 39 bases, in frame from the first base. Per the germline V gene, MDHEN is the CDR1 and SYDVKM is the CDR2.